This T cell receptor (beta chain) was found in a study of OX40 agonist ivuxolimab in advanced cancers. For the study at large: Partial responses occurred in Three dose-escalation patients, one with hepatocellular carcinoma and two with cutaneous melanoma.

Study-wide findings and caveats: Averaging showed that CD8+ T cells had more expanded clones than CD4+ did. In the 0.1 to 3.0 mg/kg range, CD4+ and CD8+ blood T cells had expanded clonally by week 6. Certain nonresponding patients likewise had low normalized T-cell clonal expansion.

The germline CDR1 and CDR2 sequences are LGHNA and YSLEER. Trimming left V 0 bases short and J 7 bases short, with 6 bases between. This CDR3 is 12 amino acids long. Clones were read by immunoSEQ multiplex PCR, and TCRdb kept only the in-frame ones, dropping some. The sample shows over 70,000 clones, approximately 92% of them seen only once. In the case of this clone: Its antigen is unidentified.

The receptor was derived from an adult with an advanced solid tumor such as melanoma, head and neck, liver or kidney cancer. Sequenced here: CD4+ or CD8+ T cells sorted from blood, sampled in a trial of the OX40 agonist ivuxolimab. This sequence joins TRBV4-3 and TRBJ1-2; no clear D. As DNA, the CDR3 is TGCGCCAGCAGCCAAGACAGAGGTGGCTACACCTTC. Its translation is CASSQDRGGYTF.